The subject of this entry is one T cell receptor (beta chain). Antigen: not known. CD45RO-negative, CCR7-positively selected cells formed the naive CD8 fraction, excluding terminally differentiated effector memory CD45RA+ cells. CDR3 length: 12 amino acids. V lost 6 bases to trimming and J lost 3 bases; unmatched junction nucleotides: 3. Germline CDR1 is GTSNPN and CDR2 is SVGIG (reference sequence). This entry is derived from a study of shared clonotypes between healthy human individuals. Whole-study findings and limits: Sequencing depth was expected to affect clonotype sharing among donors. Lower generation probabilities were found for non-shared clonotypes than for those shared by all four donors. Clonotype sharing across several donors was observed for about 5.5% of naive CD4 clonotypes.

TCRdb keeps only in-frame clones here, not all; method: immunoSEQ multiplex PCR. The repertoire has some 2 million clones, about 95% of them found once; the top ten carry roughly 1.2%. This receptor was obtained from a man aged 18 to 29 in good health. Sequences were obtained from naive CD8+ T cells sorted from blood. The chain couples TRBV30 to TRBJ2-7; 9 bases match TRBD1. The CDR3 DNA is TGTGCCTGCGGGACAGGGTACTACGAGCAGTACTTC. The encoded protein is CACGTGYYEQYF.